A single sample gave rise to the 26 T cell receptor beta chains below, sequenced in a study of cytomegalovirus exposure and HLA in healthy donors. Vbeta (60) and Jbeta (13) primers were used in the PCR. Some clones are missing from TCRdb's copy, which holds only in-frame ones; the method was immunoSEQ multiplex PCR. The sample lists about 200,000 clones; 65% to 85% were seen once. The source material was PBMCs. These receptors originate from a man aged 25 to 45 in good health and CMV-seronegative.

The chain links TRBV21-1 to TRBJ2-3; the tabulated D call, TRBD1, remains unverified against the DNA. TRBV21-1 has pseudogene status. The CDR3 is made up of 16 amino acids. The CDR3 coding sequence is TGTGCCAGCAGCAGAGCGGCGGACAGGGGGACAGATACGCAGTATTTT. This encodes CASSRAADRGTDTQYF.

J is TRBJ1-2 and V is TRBV5-1, with TRBD1 as a possible D gene (6 bases). Germline V gene data show CDR1 as SGHRS and CDR2 as YFSETQ. CDR3 length: 13 amino acids. Trimming shortened V by 5 bases and J by 3 bases, and 11 bases separated the two germline ends. Written as DNA, the CDR3 is TGCGCCAGCAGTGCAGGGGCGGACTATGGCTACACCTTC. It is translated as CASSAGADYGYTF.

V is TRBV5-6 and J is TRBJ1-1; D not resolved. Trimming left V 2 bases short and J 4 bases short, with 12 bases between. The germline gives CDR1 SGHDT, CDR2 YYEEEE. This CDR3 has 14 amino acids. CDR3 bases: TGTGCCAGCAGCTTAGTTATTCGGAGCACTGAAGCTTTCTTT. It yields the protein CASSLVIRSTEAFF.

The chain joins TRBV5-1 to TRBJ2-3; TRBD2 is a possible D gene (6 bases). CDR3 size: 17 residues. V gave up 4 bases and J gave up 2 bases, with 20 bases separating them. Germline V lookup: CDR1 SGHRS, CDR2 YFSETQ. CDR3 loop: CASSGRRDLVNTDTQYF. CDR3 sequence (DNA): TGCGCCAGCAGCGGGCGCCGGGACTTAGTAAACACAGATACGCAGTATTTT.

The chain employs TRBV10-3 and TRBJ2-5, with D possibly being TRBD2 (6 bases). Trimming shortened V by 2 bases and J by 11 bases, and 21 bases separated the two germline ends. Per the germline V gene, CDR1 is ENHRY and CDR2 is SYGVKD. This CDR3 region has 15 residues. CDR3 in amino acids: CAISETEGPLVEQYF. CDR3 nucleotide sequence: TGTGCCATCAGTGAGACGGAGGGGCCGCTTGTGGAGCAGTACTTC.

V usage is TRBV6-5 and J usage is TRBJ2-1; no firm D call. V was clipped by 0 bases and J by 6 bases, with 12 bases between them. Germline loops: CDR1 MNHEY, CDR2 SVGAGI. The CDR3 is 15 residues long. CDR3 sequence reads: CASSYSGSRSNEQFF. CDR3 bases: TGTGCCAGCAGTTACTCCGGGTCTAGAAGCAATGAGCAGTTCTTC.

This rearrangement joins TRBV28 to TRBJ2-7, with D perhaps TRBD2 (6 bases). Deletions cut 4 bases from V and 1 base from J, with 11 bases between. This CDR3 region has 14 residues. CDR1 and CDR2 from the germline V gene are MDHEN and SYDVKM. CDR3 residues: CASSYGRASYEQYF. Here the CDR3 DNA reads TGTGCCAGCAGTTACGGGAGAGCGTCCTACGAGCAGTACTTC.

This chain connects TRBV5-6 to TRBJ2-5; D perhaps matches TRBD1 (5 bases). V gave up 5 bases and J gave up 5 bases, with 22 bases separating them. The germline V gene encodes CDR1 SGHDT and CDR2 YYEEEE. The CDR3 contains 16 residues. CDR3 residues: CASRELQGGVGETQYF. Here the CDR3 DNA reads TGTGCCAGCAGGGAGCTCCAGGGTGGTGTTGGGGAGACCCAGTACTTC. Complete variable domain (other parts from reference TRBV5-6 and TRBJ2-5): DAGVTQSPTHLIKTRGQQVTLRCSPKSGHDTVSWYQQALGQGPQFIFQYYEEEERQRGNFPDRFSGHQFPNYSSELNVNALLLGDSALYLCASRELQGGVGETQYFGPGTRLLVL.

The rearrangement uses TRBV19 and TRBJ2-7, with D tentatively TRBD2 (6 bases). Per the germline V gene, CDR1 is LNHDA and CDR2 is SQIVND (reference sequence). This CDR3 contains 14 residues. Trimming took 1 base from V and 3 from J, leaving 10 bases between them. The CDR3 sequence is CASSIARGSYEQYF. The CDR3 DNA is TGTGCCAGTAGTATAGCGCGGGGAAGCTACGAGCAGTACTTC.

This clone appeared a single time. The chain has TRBV2 and TRBJ1-2; 9 bases line up with TRBD1. The ends lost 7 bases at V and 5 bases at J; junction bases unmatched: 8. The CDR3 length is 14 residues. CDR1 and CDR2 from the germline V gene are SNHLY and FYNNEI. DNA for the CDR3: TGTGCCAGCAACCCGGGACAGGGAGTTTATGGCTACACCTTC. Translating gives CASNPGQGVYGYTF.

CDR3 sequence (DNA): TGCGCCAGCAGCTTGTCTTTGAGGACTCGGGGAAGCACAGATACGCAGTATTTT. Amino acid sequence: CASSLSLRTRGSTDTQYF. The rearrangement uses TRBV5-1 and TRBJ2-3, with a possible D match to TRBD2 (5 bases). Trimming took off 1 base at V and 0 bases at J, with 18 bases between the two ends. The CDR3 contains 18 residues. CDR1 is SGHRS, CDR2 YFSETQ, per germline.

The CDR3 reads CASSAGSSFWNTDTQYF. The CDR3 DNA reads as TGCGCCAGCAGCGCGGGGAGTTCTTTTTGGAACACAGATACGCAGTATTTT. The genes are TRBV5-1 and TRBJ2-3; D possibly corresponds to TRBD2 (6 bases). With 4 bases removed from V and 2 bases from J, the gap between germline ends came to 20 bases. The CDR3 spans 17 residues. Germline V gives CDR1 SGHRS, CDR2 YFSETQ.

The chain is built from TRBV6-5 and TRBJ1-2; D is possibly TRBD1 (5 bases). The germline gives CDR1 MNHEY, CDR2 SVGAGI. The CDR3 is 14 amino acids. Trimming cost V 6 bases and J 5 bases, with 16 bases left between them. CDR3 sequence: CASRFLQVPYGYTF. In nucleotides, the CDR3 is TGTGCCAGCAGATTCCTACAGGTTCCTTATGGCTACACCTTC.

V gene TRBV28 combines with J gene TRBJ1-1; D is perhaps TRBD1 (5 bases). The germline V gene encodes CDR1 MDHEN and CDR2 SYDVKM. The CDR3 is 14 residues long. V was pared by 6 bases and J by 4 bases, with 15 bases between. The CDR3 region has the DNA TGTGCCAGCAGGAGAATAGGGGAGGTCACTGAAGCTTTCTTT. Protein product: CASRRIGEVTEAFF.

The chain links TRBV18 to TRBJ2-7; a weak D match, TRBD1 (6 bases). This CDR3 spans 15 amino acids. Germline CDR1 is KGHSH and CDR2 is LQKENI. Trimming removed 4 bases at V and 3 bases at J, with 16 bases between. For the CDR3, the DNA is TGTGCCAGCTCACAGTCCCGAGGACAGTTCTACGAGCAGTACTTC. Translated: CASSQSRGQFYEQYF.

This clone has more than one count but fewer than ten. This rearrangement joins TRBV7-9 to TRBJ1-6; D unresolved. The germline V gene has CDR1 SEHNR and CDR2 FQNEAQ (reference sequence). This CDR3 comprises 10 residues. In DNA, the CDR3 is TGTTCCATTAACGGGGCACCCCTCCACTTT. This gives the protein CSINGAPLHF.

The chain uses TRBV4-3 and TRBJ1-1, with a possible D match to TRBD1 (5 bases). Trimming removed 1 base at V and 3 bases at J, with 12 bases between. The germline V gene encodes CDR1 LGHNA and CDR2 YSLEER. This CDR3 comprises 15 residues. CDR3 region: CASSQGRGLDTEAFF. The CDR3 DNA reads TGCGCCAGCAGCCAAGGGCGGGGCCTAGACACTGAAGCTTTCTTT.

V usage is TRBV14 and J usage is TRBJ2-7; D gene ambiguous. The CDR3 is 11 residues long. Germline assignment: CDR1 SGHDN and CDR2 FVKESK. V was shortened by 4 bases and J by 3 bases, with 4 bases between the two germline ends. DNA of the CDR3: TGTGCCAGCAGCCCAGGCTACGAGCAGTACTTC. This gives the protein CASSPGYEQYF.

The gene calls are TRBV4-1 and TRBJ2-1; D gene ambiguous. Between the trimmed V and J ends, which lost 4 bases and 4 bases, there was a span of 11 bases. The CDR3 contains 14 residues. Germline CDR1 is MGHRA and CDR2 is YSYEKL. As DNA, the CDR3 is TGCGCCAGCAGCCCGTACGCCGAGTACAATGAGCAGTTCTTC. Translated, it gives CASSPYAEYNEQFF.

The chain joins TRBV5-4 to TRBJ2-6; TRBD2 matches 10 bases. The CDR3 has 17 residues. V shed 5 bases, J shed 6 bases, and the junction held 11 bases outside the gene matches. The V gene's germline CDR1 is SGHNT and CDR2 YYREEE (reference sequence). The CDR3 sequence is CASRAASGGRPANVLTF. In nucleotides, the CDR3 is TGTGCCAGCAGGGCCGCTAGCGGGGGTCGGCCGGCCAACGTCCTGACTTTC.

This chain links TRBV29-1 with TRBJ1-1, with D tentatively TRBD1 (5 bases). CDR3 size: 15 residues. Trimming cost V 3 bases and J 4 bases, with 18 bases left between them. CDR1 is SQVTM, CDR2 ANQGSEA, per germline. DNA for the CDR3: TGCAGCGTTGATCTGCCTCAGGGTTGGGGCACTGAAGCTTTCTTT. Its translation: CSVDLPQGWGTEAFF.

This clone was seen a handful of times. The chain has TRBV6-1 and TRBJ1-4; 11 bases line up with TRBD1. This CDR3 comprises 19 residues. The V gene's germline CDR1 is MNHNS and CDR2 SASEGT. The V gene end was trimmed by 2 bases and the J gene end by 0 bases; junction bases not matched to a gene: 8. This CDR3 is CASSERRTGGLATNEKLFF. The CDR3 DNA reads as TGTGCCAGCAGTGAAAGAAGGACAGGGGGCCTTGCAACTAATGAAAAACTGTTTTTT.

This chain links TRBV14 with TRBJ2-7; a possible D gene is TRBD2 (6 bases). The CDR3 consists of 15 residues. Germline V gene data show CDR1 as SGHDN and CDR2 as FVKESK. The ends were cut back, 0 bases at V and 9 bases at J, with 18 bases in the middle. CDR3 sequence: CASSQDRRGLEGQYF. The CDR3, as DNA: TGTGCCAGCAGCCAAGATCGGCGTGGCCTGGAGGGGCAGTACTTC.

The chain combines TRBV6-5 with TRBJ2-7; TRBD2 matches 11 bases. The CDR3 covers 15 residues. V dropped 5 bases and J dropped 3; count of bases not matched to a gene: 6. Germline V lookup: CDR1 MNHEY, CDR2 SVGAGI. CDR3 coding DNA: TGTGCCAGCAGTCCGTCGACTAGCGGGGTCTACGAGCAGTACTTC. Encoded protein: CASSPSTSGVYEQYF.

V usage is TRBV5-1 and J usage is TRBJ2-3; D is unclear. Germline V gene data show CDR1 as SGHRS and CDR2 as YFSETQ. V was clipped by 0 bases and J by 0 bases, with 8 bases between them. The CDR3 consists of 15 residues. The CDR3 nucleotides are TGCGCCAGCAGCTTGGAACTATCTAGCACAGATACGCAGTATTTT. Its protein is CASSLELSSTDTQYF.

The V call is TRBV5-8, the J call TRBJ2-7, with a possible D match to TRBD1 (6 bases). The CDR3 is made up of 8 amino acids. The germline CDR1 and CDR2 sequences are SGHTS and YDEGEE. V lost 7 bases, J lost 11 bases, and 7 bases lay in between. Here the CDR3 DNA reads TGTGCCAGCTCAGGGGAGTACTTC. It translates to CASSGEYF.